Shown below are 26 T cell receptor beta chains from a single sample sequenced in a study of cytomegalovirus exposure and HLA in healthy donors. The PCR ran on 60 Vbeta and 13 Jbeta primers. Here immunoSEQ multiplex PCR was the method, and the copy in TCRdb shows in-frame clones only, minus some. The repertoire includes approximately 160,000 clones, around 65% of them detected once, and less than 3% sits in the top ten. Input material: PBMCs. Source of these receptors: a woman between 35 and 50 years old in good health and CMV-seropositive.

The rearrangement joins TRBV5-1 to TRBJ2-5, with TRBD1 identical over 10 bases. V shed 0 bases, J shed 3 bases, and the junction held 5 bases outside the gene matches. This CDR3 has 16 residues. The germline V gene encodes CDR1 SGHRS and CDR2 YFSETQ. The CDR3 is CASSLVGQGEEETQYF. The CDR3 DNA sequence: TGCGCCAGCAGCTTGGTCGGACAGGGGGAGGAAGAGACCCAGTACTTC. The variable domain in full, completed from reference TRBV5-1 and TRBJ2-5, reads KAGVTQTPRYLIKTRGQQVTLSCSPISGHRSVSWYQQTPGQGLQFLFEYFSETQRNKGNFPGRFSGRQFSNSRSEMNVSTLELGDSALYLCASSLVGQGEEETQYFGPGTRLLVL.

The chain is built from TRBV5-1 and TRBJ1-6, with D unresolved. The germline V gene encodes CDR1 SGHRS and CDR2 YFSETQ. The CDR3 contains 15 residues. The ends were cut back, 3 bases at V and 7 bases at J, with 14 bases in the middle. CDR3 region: CASSYGLRDNSPLHF. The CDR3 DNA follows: TGCGCCAGCAGCTACGGACTCCGAGACAATTCACCCCTCCACTTT.

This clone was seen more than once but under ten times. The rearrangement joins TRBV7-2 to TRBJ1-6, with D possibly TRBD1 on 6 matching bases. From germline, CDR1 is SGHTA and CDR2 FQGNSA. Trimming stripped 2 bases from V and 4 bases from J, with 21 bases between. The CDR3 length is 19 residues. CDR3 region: CASSLLILQGSGYNSPLHF. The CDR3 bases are TGTGCCAGCAGCTTACTCATTTTGCAGGGGTCGGGTTATAATTCACCCCTCCACTTT. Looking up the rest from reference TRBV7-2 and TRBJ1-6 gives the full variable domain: GAGVSQSPSNKVTEKGKDVELRCDPISGHTALYWYRQSLGQGLEFLIYFQGNSAPDKSGLPSDRFSAERTGGSVSTLTIQRTQQEDSAVYLCASSLLILQGSGYNSPLHFGNGTRLTVT.

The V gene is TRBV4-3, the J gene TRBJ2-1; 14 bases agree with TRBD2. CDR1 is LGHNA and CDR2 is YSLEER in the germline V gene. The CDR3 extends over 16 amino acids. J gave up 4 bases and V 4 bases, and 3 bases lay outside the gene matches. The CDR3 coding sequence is TGCGCCAGCAGCCGGGGACTAGCGGGAGTATACAATGAGCAGTTCTTC. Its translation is CASSRGLAGVYNEQFF.

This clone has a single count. Here the CDR3 DNA reads TGCGCCAGCAGCCTCAGACAGGGAAAGGGACACGAGCAGTACTTC. Translating gives CASSLRQGKGHEQYF. The J gene is TRBJ2-7, the V gene TRBV4-3; 7 bases line up with TRBD1. With 4 bases clipped from V and 5 bases from J, the junction kept 11 bases outside the gene matches. Germline values: CDR1 LGHNA, CDR2 YSLEER. The CDR3 has 15 amino acids.

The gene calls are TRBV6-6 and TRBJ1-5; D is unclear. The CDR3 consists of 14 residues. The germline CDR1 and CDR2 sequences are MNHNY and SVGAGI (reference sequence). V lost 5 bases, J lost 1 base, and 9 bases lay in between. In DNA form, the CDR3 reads TGTGCCAGCAGTCGGACGGGAAGCAATCAGCCCCAGCATTTT. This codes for CASSRTGSNQPQHF.

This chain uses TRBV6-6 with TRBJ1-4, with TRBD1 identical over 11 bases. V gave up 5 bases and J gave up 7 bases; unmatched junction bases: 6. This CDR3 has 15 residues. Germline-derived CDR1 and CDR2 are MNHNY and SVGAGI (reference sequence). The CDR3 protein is CASSRTGGGSEKLFF. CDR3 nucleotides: TGTGCCAGCAGTCGGACAGGGGGCGGGAGTGAAAAACTGTTTTTT.

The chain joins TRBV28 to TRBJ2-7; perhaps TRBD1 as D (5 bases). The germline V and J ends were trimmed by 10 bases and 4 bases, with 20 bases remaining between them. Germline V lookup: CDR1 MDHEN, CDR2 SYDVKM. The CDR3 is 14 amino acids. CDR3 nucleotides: TGTGCCACCTCCCTCGGGCAGGGTCGGTACGAGCAGTACTTC. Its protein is CATSLGQGRYEQYF. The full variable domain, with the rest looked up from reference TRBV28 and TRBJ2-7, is DVKVTQSSRYLVKRTGEKVFLECVQDMDHENMFWYRQDPGLGLRLIYFSYDVKMKEKGDIPEGYSVSREKKERFSLILESASTNQTSMYLCATSLGQGRYEQYFGPGTRLTVT.

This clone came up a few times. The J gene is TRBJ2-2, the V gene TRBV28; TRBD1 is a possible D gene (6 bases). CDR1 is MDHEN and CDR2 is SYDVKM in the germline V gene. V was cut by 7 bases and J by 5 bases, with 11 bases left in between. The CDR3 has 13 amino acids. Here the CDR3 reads CASTSQGTGELFF. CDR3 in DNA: TGTGCCAGCACCTCACAGGGTACCGGGGAGCTGTTTTTT.

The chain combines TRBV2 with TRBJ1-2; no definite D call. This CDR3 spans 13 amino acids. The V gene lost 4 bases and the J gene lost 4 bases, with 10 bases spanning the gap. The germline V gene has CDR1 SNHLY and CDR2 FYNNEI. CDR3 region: CASSAMTGYGYTF. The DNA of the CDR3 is TGTGCCAGCAGTGCGATGACGGGCTATGGCTACACCTTC.

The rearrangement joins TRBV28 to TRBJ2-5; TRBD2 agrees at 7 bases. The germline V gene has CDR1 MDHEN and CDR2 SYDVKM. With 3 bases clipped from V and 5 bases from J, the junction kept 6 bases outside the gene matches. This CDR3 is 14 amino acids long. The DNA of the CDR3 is TGTGCCAGCAGTTTGCGGAGCGGGATGGAGACCCAGTACTTC. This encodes CASSLRSGMETQYF.

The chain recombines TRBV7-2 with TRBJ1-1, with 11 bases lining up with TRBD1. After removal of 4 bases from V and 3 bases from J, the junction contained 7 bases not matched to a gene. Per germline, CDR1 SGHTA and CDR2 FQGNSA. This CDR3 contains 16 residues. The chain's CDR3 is CASSSRPGQGDTEAFF. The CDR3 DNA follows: TGTGCCAGCAGCTCACGGCCGGGACAGGGGGACACTGAAGCTTTCTTT.

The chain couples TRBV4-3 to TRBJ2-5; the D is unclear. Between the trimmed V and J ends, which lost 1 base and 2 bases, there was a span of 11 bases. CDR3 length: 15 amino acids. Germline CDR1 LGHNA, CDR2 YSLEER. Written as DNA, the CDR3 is TGCGCCAGCAGCCAAGGGGCTACGTCACAAGAGACCCAGTACTTC. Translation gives CASSQGATSQETQYF.

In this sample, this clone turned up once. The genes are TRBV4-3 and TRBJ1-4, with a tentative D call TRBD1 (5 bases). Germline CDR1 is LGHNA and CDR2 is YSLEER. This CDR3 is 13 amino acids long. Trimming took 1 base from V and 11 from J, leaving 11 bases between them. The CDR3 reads CASSQAGLRKLFF. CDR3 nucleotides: TGCGCCAGCAGCCAAGCAGGGTTACGGAAACTGTTTTTT.

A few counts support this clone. CDR3 sequence: CASMLRAGGTGELFF. DNA of the CDR3: TGTGCCAGCATGCTCAGGGCGGGGGGGACCGGGGAGCTGTTTTTT. The rearrangement links TRBV2 to TRBJ2-2, with 9 bases aligning to TRBD2. This CDR3 comprises 15 residues. Unmatched junction bases numbered 8, after V lost 7 bases and J lost 5 bases. Per the germline V gene, CDR1 is SNHLY and CDR2 is FYNNEI.

The CDR3 nucleotides read TGTGCCAGCTCACCAGACAGGGTGAGGGGACAGCCCCAGCATTTT. This encodes CASSPDRVRGQPQHF. The rearrangement joins TRBV18 to TRBJ1-5; 7 positions match TRBD1. CDR1 is KGHSH and CDR2 is LQKENI in the germline V gene. The CDR3 has 15 residues. J was trimmed by 7 bases and V by 2 bases; bases with no gene match: 8. Full variable domain (outside the CDR3, taken from reference TRBV18 and TRBJ1-5): NAGVMQNPRHLVRRRGQEARLRCSPMKGHSHVYWYRQLPEEGLKFMVYLQKENIIDESGMPKERFSAEFPKEGPSILRIQQVVRGDSAAYFCASSPDRVRGQPQHFGDGTRLSIL.

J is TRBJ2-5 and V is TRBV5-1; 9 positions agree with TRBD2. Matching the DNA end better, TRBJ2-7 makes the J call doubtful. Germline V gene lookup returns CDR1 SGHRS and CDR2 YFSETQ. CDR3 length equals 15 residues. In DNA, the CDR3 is TGCGCCAGCAGCCGGGACCTAGCGGGACCCTACGAGCAGTACTTC. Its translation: CASSRDLAGPYEQYF.

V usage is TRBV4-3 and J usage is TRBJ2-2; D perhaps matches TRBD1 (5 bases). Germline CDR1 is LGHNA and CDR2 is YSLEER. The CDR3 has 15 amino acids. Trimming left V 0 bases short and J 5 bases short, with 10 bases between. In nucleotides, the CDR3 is TGCGCCAGCAGCCAAGATTCGTCAGGGACCGGGGAGCTGTTTTTT. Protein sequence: CASSQDSSGTGELFF.

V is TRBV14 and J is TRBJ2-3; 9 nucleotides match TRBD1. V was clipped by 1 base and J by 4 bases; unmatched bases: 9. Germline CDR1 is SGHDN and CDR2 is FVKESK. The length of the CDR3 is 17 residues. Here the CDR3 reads CASSQARGTGWADTQYF. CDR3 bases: TGTGCCAGCAGCCAAGCCCGAGGGACAGGGTGGGCAGATACGCAGTATTTT.

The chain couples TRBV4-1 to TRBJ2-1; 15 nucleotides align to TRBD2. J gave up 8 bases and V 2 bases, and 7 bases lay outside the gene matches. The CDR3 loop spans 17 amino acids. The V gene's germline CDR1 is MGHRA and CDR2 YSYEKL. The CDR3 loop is CASSQPRTSGREDEQFF. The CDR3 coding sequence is TGCGCCAGCAGCCAACCAAGGACTAGCGGGAGGGAGGATGAGCAGTTCTTC.

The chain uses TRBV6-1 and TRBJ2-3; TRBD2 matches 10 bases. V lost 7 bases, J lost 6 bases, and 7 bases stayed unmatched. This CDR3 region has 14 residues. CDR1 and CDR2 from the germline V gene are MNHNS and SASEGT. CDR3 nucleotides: TGTGCCAGCAATAAGCGGGGGGGTATCGATACGCAGTATTTT. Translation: CASNKRGGIDTQYF.

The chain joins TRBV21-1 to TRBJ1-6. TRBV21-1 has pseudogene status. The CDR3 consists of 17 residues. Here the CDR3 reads CASSPLRESSYNSPLHF. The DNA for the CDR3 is TGTGCCAGCAGCCCCCTCCGGGAAAGCTCCTATAATTCACCCCTCCACTTT.

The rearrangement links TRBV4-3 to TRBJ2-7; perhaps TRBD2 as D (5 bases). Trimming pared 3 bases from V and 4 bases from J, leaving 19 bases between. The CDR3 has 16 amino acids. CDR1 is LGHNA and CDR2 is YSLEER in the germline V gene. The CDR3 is CASSQERKPFLYEQYF. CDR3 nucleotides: TGCGCCAGCAGCCAGGAGCGGAAGCCGTTTCTTTACGAGCAGTACTTC.

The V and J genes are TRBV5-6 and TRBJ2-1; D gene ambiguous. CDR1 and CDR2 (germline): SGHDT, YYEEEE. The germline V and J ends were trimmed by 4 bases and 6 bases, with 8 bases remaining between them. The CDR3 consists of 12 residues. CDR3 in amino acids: CASSLGGNEQFF. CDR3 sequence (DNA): TGTGCCAGCAGCCTGGGCGGCAATGAGCAGTTCTTC.

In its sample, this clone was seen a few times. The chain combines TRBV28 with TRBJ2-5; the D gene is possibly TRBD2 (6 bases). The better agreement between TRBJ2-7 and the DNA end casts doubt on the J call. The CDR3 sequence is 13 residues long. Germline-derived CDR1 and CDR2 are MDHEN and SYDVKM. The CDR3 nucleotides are TGTGCCAGCACCCGCACGGGAGTCCACGAGCAGTACTTC. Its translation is CASTRTGVHEQYF.

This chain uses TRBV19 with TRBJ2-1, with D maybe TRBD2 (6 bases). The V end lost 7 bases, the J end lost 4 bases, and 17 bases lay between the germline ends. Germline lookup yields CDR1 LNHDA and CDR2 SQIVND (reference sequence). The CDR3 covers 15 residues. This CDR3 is CASIQTGDTYNEQFF. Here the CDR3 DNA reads TGTGCCAGTATACAGACGGGGGATACTTACAATGAGCAGTTCTTC.